Below, 21 T cell receptor beta chains from the same sample are listed, as sequenced in a study. TCRdb re-called the RT-PCR reads with MiXCR, one entry per CDR3 protein. The sample has approximately 720,000 distinct CDR3 sequences, approximately 15% seen once. Sequences were obtained from memory CD4+ T cells from blood. These receptors originate from a female donor in good health, serving as a healthy control.

This chain joins TRBV20-1 and TRBJ2-4; 8 bases align to TRBD1. Germline CDR1 is DFQATT and CDR2 is SNEGSKA (reference sequence). After removal of 3 bases from V and 5 bases from J, the junction contained 3 bases not matched to a gene. The CDR3 loop spans 13 amino acids. The chain's CDR3 is CSARDRVQNIQYF. In DNA form, the CDR3 reads TGCAGTGCTAGGGACAGGGTCCAAAACATTCAGTACTTC.

This clonotype was picked up many times. CDR3 amino acids: CASNRRSDSPLHF. CDR3 nucleotides: TGTGCCAGCAATCGAAGGAGTGATTCACCCCTCCACTTT. The chain links TRBV6-6 to TRBJ1-6; D is ambiguous. Between the trimmed V and J ends, which lost 7 bases and 8 bases, there was a span of 12 bases. The CDR3 has 13 amino acids. The germline V gene has CDR1 MNHNY and CDR2 SVGAGI (reference sequence).

This clonotype was seen a few times. The rearrangement links TRBV7-3 to TRBJ2-7; D ambiguous. The germline CDR1 and CDR2 sequences are SGHTA and FQGTGA. CDR3 size: 13 residues. The V end lost 6 bases, the J end lost 5 bases, and 14 bases lay between the germline ends. The CDR3 DNA sequence: TGTGCCAGCAGTTTGGACCCCCGGGACGAGCAGTACTTC. Translating it yields CASSLDPRDEQYF.

The V gene is TRBV28, the J gene TRBJ1-5; tentatively, D is TRBD1 (5 bases). V was trimmed by 5 bases and J by 4 bases, leaving 15 bases between them. The CDR3 totals 15 residues. Germline CDR1 MDHEN, CDR2 SYDVKM. The CDR3 reads CASSRLGTHNQPQHF. The CDR3 bases are TGTGCCAGCAGTCGTCTCGGGACGCATAATCAGCCCCAGCATTTT.

This clonotype has a handful of counts. In DNA, the CDR3 is TGTGCCAGCAGCTCCGGGTCCGGGACAGGTTTCACTGAAGCTTTCTTT. Encoded protein: CASSSGSGTGFTEAFF. The rearrangement uses TRBV7-3 and TRBJ1-1; 8 bases are shared with TRBD1. The CDR3 contains 16 residues. With V trimmed by 4 bases and J by 4 bases, 11 bases remained unmatched. Germline CDR1 reads SGHTA; CDR2 reads FQGTGA.

This clonotype was counted at least ten times. J is TRBJ1-5 and V is TRBV12-3 or TRBV12-4, with TRBD1 as a possible D gene (5 bases). Trimming took 5 bases from V and 1 from J, leaving 12 bases between them. The CDR3 length is 15 residues. CDR3 loop: CASSPSWGSNQPQHF. In DNA form, the CDR3 reads TGTGCCAGCAGTCCCTCTTGGGGGAGCAATCAGCCCCAGCATTTT.

The gene calls are TRBV5-1 and TRBJ2-5; 7 bases align to TRBD2. Germline V gene sequence: CDR1 SGHRS, CDR2 YFSETQ. The ends lost 4 bases at V and 2 bases at J; junction bases unmatched: 8. The CDR3 sequence is 15 residues long. The CDR3 DNA reads TGCGCCAGCAGCCTAGGACTAGTCTGGCAAGAGACCCAGTACTTC. Translation: CASSLGLVWQETQYF. The full variable domain, in which reference TRBV5-1 and TRBJ2-5 provide the parts outside the CDR3, is KAGVTQTPRYLIKTRGQQVTLSCSPISGHRSVSWYQQTPGQGLQFLFEYFSETQRNKGNFPGRFSGRQFSNSRSEMNVSTLELGDSALYLCASSLGLVWQETQYFGPGTRLLVL.

The V gene is TRBV24-1, the J gene TRBJ2-3, with D perhaps matching TRBD1 or TRBD2 (6 bases each). The V gene lost 7 bases and the J gene lost 3 bases, with 16 bases spanning the gap. The CDR3 has 15 residues. Germline CDR1 is KGHDR and CDR2 is SFDVKD. The CDR3 region is CATSVGGPMTDTQYF. In DNA form, the CDR3 reads TGTGCCACCAGCGTTGGGGGGCCGATGACAGATACGCAGTATTTT.

Comment on this clonotype: Possible read error: a much larger clone is one base away. CDR3 nucleotide sequence: TGCAGTGCTAGCCTCCCGACTAGCGGGGCCTACGAGCAGTACTTC. Translation: CSASLPTSGAYEQYF. The chain recombines TRBV20-1 with TRBJ2-7, with 11 bases fitting TRBD2. CDR3 length: 15 residues. Germline lookup yields CDR1 DFQATT and CDR2 SNEGSKA (reference sequence). Germline trimming cut 3 bases from V and 2 bases from J; bases unmatched to any gene: 6.

A few counts support this clonotype. The rearrangement joins TRBV11-2 to TRBJ2-7, with D possibly being TRBD2 (6 bases). V lost 7 bases, J lost 1 base, and 8 bases lay in between. CDR1 and CDR2 (germline): SGHAT, FQNNGV. The CDR3 is 12 residues long. The CDR3 bases are TGTGCCAGCAACGGGGGTTCCTACGAGCAGTACTTC. It is translated as CASNGGSYEQYF.

This clonotype was picked up many times. The chain recombines TRBV20-1 with TRBJ1-1; 12 bases match TRBD1. The CDR3 is 16 amino acids. The V gene's germline CDR1 is DFQATT and CDR2 SNEGSKA (reference sequence). V lost 3 bases to trimming and J lost 7 bases; unmatched junction nucleotides: 12. The CDR3: CSASSGTGGRFLEAFF. The CDR3 DNA reads TGCAGTGCTAGCTCCGGGACAGGGGGCCGGTTCCTTGAAGCTTTCTTT.

The chain recombines TRBV20-1 with TRBJ1-1; no firm D call. CDR1 and CDR2 (germline): DFQATT, SNEGSKA (reference sequence). V lost 2 bases to trimming and J lost 1 base, with 8 bases between them. CDR3 size: 13 residues. CDR3 bases: TGCAGTGCTAGACCACAGCCGAACACTGAAGCTTTCTTT. Its translation: CSARPQPNTEAFF.

Details on this clonotype: The junction and the germline gene differ at one end; a read error may be behind it. The chain links TRBV5-6 to TRBJ2-6; the D is unclear. This CDR3 is 14 amino acids long. Looked up from germline, CDR1 is SGHDT and CDR2 is YYEEEE. CDR3: CVSSLGFGANVLTF. The CDR3 nucleotides read TGTGTCAGCAGCTTGGGTTTTGGGGCCAACGTCCTGACTTTC.

In regard to this clonotype: A much larger clone sits a single nucleotide away, making a read error possible. This chain links TRBV5-1 with TRBJ1-2; D gene uncertain. The CDR3 is 14 amino acids. Germline V lookup: CDR1 SGHRS, CDR2 YFSETQ. CDR3 amino acids: CASSLVEGNYGYNF. CDR3 nucleotides: TGCGCCAGCAGCTTGGTCGAGGGTAACTATGGCTACAACTTC.

This clonotype was seen only a few times. V usage is TRBV24-1 and J usage is TRBJ2-2; D is uncertain. The CDR3 consists of 14 residues. Germline V gene lookup returns CDR1 KGHDR and CDR2 SFDVKD. The V and J ends lost 2 bases and 5 bases respectively, with 8 bases between them. Written as DNA, the CDR3 is TGTGCCACCAGTGATTCTTCCTTGACCGGGGAGCTGTTTTTT. It translates to CATSDSSLTGELFF.

This clonotype was picked up a small number of times. V gene TRBV5-1 combines with J gene TRBJ2-3; D perhaps matches TRBD1 (5 bases). Trimming took off 2 bases at V and 1 base at J, with 11 bases between the two ends. The CDR3 extends over 15 amino acids. Germline V CDR1 and CDR2: SGHRS, YFSETQ. The CDR3 DNA is TGCGCCAGCAGCTTTCAAGGGGTTCGCACAGATACGCAGTATTTT. Translation gives CASSFQGVRTDTQYF.

The V and J genes are TRBV27 and TRBJ1-2, with TRBD1 as a possible D gene (6 bases). Germline V gene sequence: CDR1 MNHEY, CDR2 SMNVEV (reference sequence). Trimming took 0 bases from V and 8 from J, leaving 16 bases between them. The length of the CDR3 is 15 residues. This CDR3 is CASSLSMVQGVGYTF. CDR3 sequence (DNA): TGTGCCAGCAGTTTATCGATGGTACAGGGTGTCGGCTACACCTTC.

This clonotype was detected ten times or more. The V gene is TRBV7-3, the J gene TRBJ2-7; 11 bases are shared with TRBD1. Germline CDR1 reads SGHTA; CDR2 reads FQGTGA. This CDR3 has 14 residues. Trimming at V came to 4 bases and at J to 4 bases, leaving 3 bases not matched to a gene. CDR3 region: CASSSWDRGYEQYF. Written as DNA, the CDR3 is TGTGCCAGCAGCTCCTGGGACAGGGGGTACGAGCAGTACTTC.

V gene TRBV3-1 combines with J gene TRBJ2-1; no clear D gene. From germline, CDR1 is LGHDT and CDR2 YNNKEL (reference sequence). Deletions cut 1 base from V and 12 bases from J, with 13 bases between. The CDR3 runs 13 residues. Here the CDR3 DNA reads TGTGCCAGCAGCCAAGTGTCAGGAGTAGGGCAGTTCTTC. As protein: CASSQVSGVGQFF.

The chain couples TRBV20-1 to TRBJ2-5; 7 positions match TRBD2. This CDR3 spans 15 amino acids. J gave up 9 bases and V 0 bases, and 13 bases lay outside the gene matches. The germline V gene encodes CDR1 DFQATT and CDR2 SNEGSKA (reference sequence). CDR3 sequence (DNA): TGCAGTGCTAGAGATCGACAGACTAGCAATCAGCCCCAGTACTTC. Amino acid sequence: CSARDRQTSNQPQYF.

This clonotype was recorded many times. This chain uses TRBV5-1 with TRBJ2-1; 10 bases are a match to TRBD2. There are 15 residues in the CDR3. Germline V lookup: CDR1 SGHRS, CDR2 YFSETQ. Germline trimming cut 0 bases from V and 4 bases from J; bases unmatched to any gene: 1. The CDR3 DNA is TGCGCCAGCAGCTTGGGACTAGCGGGTTACAATGAGCAGTTCTTC. Translated: CASSLGLAGYNEQFF.